The clone carrying this T cell receptor (beta chain) was observed at least ten times. Antigen unknown. The data stem from a study of T cells in Graves' hyperthyroidism and ophthalmopathy. The CDR3 extends over 18 amino acids. Germline V gene data show CDR1 as MDHEN and CDR2 as SYDVKM. V was clipped by 2 bases and J by 2 bases; unmatched bases: 12. Regarding the study as a whole: Expanded thyroid clonotypes (above 0.001) were mostly also found in blood.

The investigators amplified TCR beta CDR3 regions from RNA transcripts. With the HTBI primer set, the TCR CDR3 went through a first round of RT-PCR. Each CDR3 protein gets one entry after TCRdb re-called the multiplex PCR reads with MiXCR. The data contain under 350,000 distinct CDR3 sequences, approximately 17% of them singletons. Sequenced: blood. This TCR derives from a woman aged 55-70 years with Graves' ophthalmopathy. This rearrangement joins TRBV28 to TRBJ2-3; TRBD1 aligns across 8 bases. The CDR3: CASSLMGVGDRNTDTQYF. As DNA, the CDR3 is TGTGCCAGCAGTTTAATGGGGGTAGGGGACAGGAACACAGATACGCAGTATTTT.